The following is a T cell receptor beta chain sequence with its context. Its specific antigen is unknown. No qualities accompany the bases; no much larger clone lies one base away. Genomic DNA was isolated from the sorted cells so that the TCRbeta CDR3 region could be sequenced. The immunoSEQ Assay was used for sequencing of TCRbeta CDR3 regions. What TCRdb holds here is the immuneACCESS table cut down to in-frame rearrangements. Part of the clones is not present; checked against another copy, under half of the missing clones reflect an unresolved V gene, and the others are unexplained. The sample table records roughly 90,000 clones; roughly nine tenths of these occur just once. Roughly 8.9% of the sample comes from the top ten. The sample comes from a study of OX40 agonist ivuxolimab in advanced cancers. With respect to the entire study: Ivuxolimab was an agonistic, fully human IgG2 monoclonal antibody directed against OX40 (CD134), a costimulatory receptor. Intravenous ivuxolimab was administered to patients every 2 weeks at six dose levels: 0.01, 0.1, 0.3, 1.5, 3 and 10 mg/kg. Of the roughly 50 dose-escalation patients, hepatocellular carcinoma was present in some 19, melanoma in approximately 15, renal cell carcinoma in 9 and head and neck cancer in 9. In the dose-escalation cohort, 70% to 85% of patients were male, and the mean age was approximately 60 years, with a range of 23 to 79. Patients were allowed to have had prior anti-PD-1, anti-PD-L1 or anti-CTLA-4 therapy, and 40% of the dose-escalation patients had been treated with checkpoint inhibitors. Partial responses were achieved by three dose-escalation patients, of whom one had hepatocellular carcinoma and two had cutaneous melanoma. Peripheral TCRbeta sequencing aimed to test whether ivuxolimab altered TCR sequence diversity and caused clonal T-cell expansion. The monotherapy dose-escalation portion (N of about 50 patients) of the phase I ivuxolimab trial is reported in the paper. General conclusions and limits of the study: Partial responders in the 0.1-3.0 mg/kg groups had among the lowest normalized peripheral clonal expansion, especially among CD8+ T cells. After ivuxolimab, expanded clones were on average more numerous among CD8+ T cells than among CD4+ T cells. Low levels of normalized T-cell clonal expansion were also seen in some patients who did not respond. At doses of 0.1 to 3.0 mg/kg, clonal expansion of both CD4+ and CD8+ blood T cells was observed from baseline to week 6. The antigen specificity of the clonally expanded peripheral T cells was not determined.

CDR1 MNHEY and CDR2 SVGAGI are derived from the germline V gene. The junction carries 13 bases between V and J, which are trimmed by 0 bases and 4 bases respectively. From the cysteine through the phenylalanine, the CDR3 covers 16 amino acids. CDR3 DNA only is kept here, 48 bases in frame from base 1. Patients with autoimmune disease history or receiving systemic immunosuppression were excluded from the trial. Peripheral blood for TCR sequencing was collected from all dose cohorts at baseline, on cycle 4 day 1, and on cycle 7 day 1. The samples were taken from a phase I, first-in-human, multicenter, open-label dose-escalation trial of ivuxolimab. Adults with locally advanced or metastatic melanoma, renal cell carcinoma, hepatocellular carcinoma or head and neck squamous cell carcinoma were enrolled in the trial. CD4+ and CD8+ T cells were sorted separately from peripheral blood before TCR sequencing.

The source was CD4+ or CD8+ T cells sorted from blood, collected in a trial of the OX40 agonist ivuxolimab. This sequence uses TRBV6-5 and TRBJ1-5, with no D gene named confidently. The TCR comes from an adult with an advanced solid tumor such as melanoma, head and neck, liver or kidney cancer. The CDR3 in this case is CASSYSARELNQPQHF. At the DNA level, the sequence is TGTGCCAGCAGTTACTCCGCCCGTGAACTGAATCAGCCCCAGCATTTT.